This T cell receptor (beta chain) was sequenced for a study of T cells in Graves' hyperthyroidism and ophthalmopathy. General study points: Most expanded thyroid clonotypes above 0.001 recurred in blood.

Amplification yielded TCR beta CDR3 regions, with RNA transcripts as the source. The study used the HTBI primer set for a first-round RT-PCR of the TCR CDR3. Each CDR3 protein gets one entry after TCRdb re-called the multiplex PCR reads with MiXCR. The data hold approximately 400,000 distinct CDR3 sequences, with about an eighth observed a single time. This clonotype was recorded many times. Its cognate antigen is unknown. The germline V gene encodes CDR1 KGHSH and CDR2 LQKENI. The CDR3 totals 16 residues. V shed 4 bases and J 1 base; nucleotides not matched to a gene: 4. Sequenced: blood. This clonotype originated in a man aged 50-60 years with Graves' ophthalmopathy. The chain links TRBV18 to TRBJ2-6; 7 bases agree with TRBD2. CDR3 residues: CASSQPAGSGANVLTF. The CDR3, as DNA: TGTGCCAGCTCACAACCAGCGGGATCTGGGGCCAACGTCCTGACTTTC.